This record concerns one TCR beta chain sequence. Antigen unknown. The table came from immunoSEQ multiplex PCR; TCRdb's copy has only in-frame clones and leaves some out. The table lists 45,000 to 55,000 clones, approximately 76% of them singletons. The data were taken from a study of PD-1 blockade in classical Hodgkin lymphoma. The germline V gene has CDR1 MGHRA and CDR2 YSYEKL. The CDR3 has 14 residues. Trimming cost V 2 bases and J 3 bases, with 10 bases left between them. Study outcomes and limitations: Sources of repertoire differences remain undefined, possibly disease activity or prior therapy. Complete responders' diversity at baseline resembled that of newly diagnosed patients. Reported findings placed baseline TCR diversity lower in newly diagnosed patients (compared with healthy donors).

The sample's time point: cycle 4 day 1 (C4D1), after 5 to 7 weeks of nivolumab. The patients all showed relapse after autologous stem cell transplantation, while their brentuximab vedotin exposure varied. This clonotype was obtained from a human donor with classical Hodgkin lymphoma. Specimen: peripheral blood mononuclear cells (PBMCs), collected before the fourth cycle of nivolumab. This rearrangement joins TRBV4-1 to TRBJ1-2; D remains unclear. CDR3 DNA: TGCGCCAGCAGCCAACTCCGGGGAGACTATGGCTACACCTTC. This codes for CASSQLRGDYGYTF.